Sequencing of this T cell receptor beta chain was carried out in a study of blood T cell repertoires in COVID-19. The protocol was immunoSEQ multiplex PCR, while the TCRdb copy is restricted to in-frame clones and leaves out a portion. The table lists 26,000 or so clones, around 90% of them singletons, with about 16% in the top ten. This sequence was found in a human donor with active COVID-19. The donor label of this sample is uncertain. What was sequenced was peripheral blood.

The CDR3, as DNA: TGTGCCAGCAGTACTAGCGGGGGCCGCACAGATACGCAGTATTTT. Encoded protein: CASSTSGGRTDTQYF. The chain recombines TRBV6-5 with TRBJ2-3; 11 positions agree with TRBD2. V lost 5 bases and J lost 1; bases outside the gene matches: 2. The CDR3 has 15 residues. CDR1 MNHEY and CDR2 SVGAGI come from the germline V gene.